This T cell receptor (beta chain) is drawn from a study of control samples from healthy donors and cancer patients. The CDR3 covers 14 residues. The germline V gene has CDR1 LGHDT and CDR2 YNNKEL (reference sequence). The junction had 2 bases not matched to a gene; V was cut back by 1 base and J by 2 bases. Assay: immunoSEQ multiplex PCR; the TCRdb copy retains only in-frame clones and omits some. The sample holds under 70,000 clones, about nine tenths seen once. This TCR came from a woman aged 45-60 years with colorectal cancer. The chain carries TRBV3-1 (or the pseudogene TRBV3-2) and TRBJ2-7; 7 nucleotides agree with TRBD2. The sample was PBMCs. CDR3 residues: CASSQGGGTYEQYF. The CDR3 nucleotides read TGTGCCAGCAGCCAAGGGGGGGGGACCTACGAGCAGTACTTC.